The entry below describes one TCR beta chain. CDR3 size: 13 residues. Germline CDR1 and CDR2: SQVTM and ANQGSEA. Trimming took off 1 base at V and 9 bases at J, with 13 bases between the two ends. The data derive from a study of blood T cell repertoires in COVID-19. Sequenced by immunoSEQ multiplex PCR; TCRdb stores in-frame clones only, minus some. The sample contains fewer than 130,000 clones, approximately 90% of which appear only once. The material sequenced was peripheral blood. V gene TRBV29-1 combines with J gene TRBJ2-1, with D possibly being TRBD1 (5 bases). The sequence derives from a woman aged 45-65 years with acute or convalescent COVID-19. The CDR3 DNA sequence: TGCAGCGTTGAAGTGGAAAGGGGCGGTGAGCAGTTCTTC. Translation: CSVEVERGGEQFF.